A selection of T cell receptor beta chains follows, all from one sample in a study of patients and donors after allogeneic stem cell transplantation. TCRdb reprocessed the RT-PCR reads with MiXCR, giving one entry per CDR3 protein. Of about a million distinct CDR3 sequences in the sample, more than 15% were seen once. Specimen: blood, either unsorted or a sorted T cell fraction (not recorded which). These receptors all come from a human donor who was either an allogeneic HSCT recipient or a stem cell or donor lymphocyte infusion donor (not recorded which). It is not recorded whose cells these are; they may come from a transplant donor. Each CDR3 is given with its conserved first and last residue. D genes are given only for firm matches. Clone size appears in some rows only: once, few, many, or a class for an expanded clone.

D gene	clone size	V gene	J gene	CDR3 DNA	CDR3 protein
TRBD1	few	TRBV5-1	TRBJ1-6	TGCGCCAGCAGCTTGGGACAGGGTCCCCTCCACTTT	CASSLGQGPLHF
NA	NA	TRBV6-4	TRBJ2-3	TGTGCCAGCAGTGATGTACAGGGCGGCACAGATACGCAGTATTTT	CASSDVQGGTDTQYF
NA	few	TRBV11-2	TRBJ2-6	TGTGCCAGCAGCCCTCCAGGTGCGGGGAGCTCTGGGGCCAACGTCCTGACTTTC	CASSPPGAGSSGANVLTF
NA	few	TRBV3-1	TRBJ2-2	TGTGCCAGCAGCCAGCTGTGGAGGGAGGACACCGGGGAGCTGTTTTTT	CASSQLWREDTGELFF
NA	few	TRBV7-2	TRBJ2-5	TGTGCCAGCAGCTTAGAAGCATGGGCCCAGTACTTC	CASSLEAWAQYF
NA	many	TRBV12-3/TRBV12-4	TRBJ1-3	TGTGCCAGCAGTTTATGGGGGGTCTCTGGAAACACCATATATTTT	CASSLWGVSGNTIYF
NA	few	TRBV27	TRBJ2-2	TGTGCCAGCAGAGGGACACGGGTCACCGGGGAGCTGTTTTTT	CASRGTRVTGELFF
NA	NA	TRBV2	TRBJ2-5	TGTGCCAGCAGCCCCAATTTCCGGGACCCTTTGGAAGAGACCCAGTACTTC	CASSPNFRDPLEETQYF
NA	many	TRBV5-1	TRBJ2-5	TGCGCCAGCAGCTTCACTGGTCAAGAGACCCAGTACTTC	CASSFTGQETQYF
NA	NA	TRBV5-1	TRBJ1-1	TGCGCCAGCAGCTCTTTCTCAGGTCCCACTGAAGCTTTCTTT	CASSSFSGPTEAFF
NA	NA	TRBV12-3/TRBV12-4	TRBJ1-4	TGTGCCAGCAGCCCATATAGAGACCTCAGAAATGAAAAACTGTTTTTT	CASSPYRDLRNEKLFF
NA	NA	TRBV11-2	TRBJ1-2	TGTGCCAGCAGCACTACGCCGGGGAATCTATTTTCCGACTATGGCTACACCTTC	CASSTTPGNLFSDYGYTF
TRBD2	NA	TRBV20-1	TRBJ2-2	TGCAGTGCTAGATCGCTAGCGGGAGGGCCCGGGGAGCTGTTTTTT	CSARSLAGGPGELFF
TRBD2	NA	TRBV7-6	TRBJ2-7	TGTGCCAGCAGCATGGGACTAGCGGGAGGGACCTACGAGCAGTACTTC	CASSMGLAGGTYEQYF
TRBD2	few	TRBV10-2	TRBJ2-3	TGCGCCAGCAGTGAAGGGCGGGGGAGCACAGATACGCAGTATTTT	CASSEGRGSTDTQYF
TRBD1	NA	TRBV12-3/TRBV12-4	TRBJ1-5	TGTGCCAGCAGTTTTGAGGTTACAGGGGGGCACAATCTTAATCAGCCCCAGCATTTT	CASSFEVTGGHNLNQPQHF
TRBD2	NA	TRBV20-1	TRBJ2-1	TGCAGTGCTCCGAAGCTAACTAGCGGGTCAGACAATGAGCAGTTCTTC	CSAPKLTSGSDNEQFF
NA	NA	TRBV6-2/TRBV6-3	TRBJ1-6	TGTGCCAGCAGCCCAGGCCGTGGGCTGTTGTCTTCACCCCTCCACTTT	CASSPGRGLLSSPLHF
NA	NA	TRBV7-2	TRBJ1-1	TGTGCCAGCAGCTTAGTGGGGACGGGGAGCACTGAAGCTTTCTTT	CASSLVGTGSTEAFF